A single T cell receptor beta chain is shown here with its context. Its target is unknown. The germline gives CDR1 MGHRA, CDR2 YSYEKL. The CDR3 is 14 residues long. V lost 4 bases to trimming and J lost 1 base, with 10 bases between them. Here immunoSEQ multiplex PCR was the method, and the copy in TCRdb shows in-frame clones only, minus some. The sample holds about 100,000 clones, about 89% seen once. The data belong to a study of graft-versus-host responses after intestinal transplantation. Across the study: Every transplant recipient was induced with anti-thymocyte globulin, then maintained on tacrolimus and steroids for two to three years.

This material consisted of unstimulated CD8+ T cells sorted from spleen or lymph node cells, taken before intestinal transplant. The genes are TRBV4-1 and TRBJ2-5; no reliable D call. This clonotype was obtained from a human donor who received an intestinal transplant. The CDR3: CASSLVGFQETQYF. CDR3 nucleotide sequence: TGCGCCAGCAGCCTCGTCGGTTTCCAAGAGACCCAGTACTTC.